This record looks at one T cell receptor (beta chain) sequence and its context. The antigen remains undetermined. 5'RACE primed from the constant segment yielded TCR alpha and TCR beta cDNA libraries bearing sample barcodes and UMIs. TCRdb called the 5' RACE reads again in MiXCR, with one record for every CDR3 protein. Of approximately 440,000 distinct CDR3 sequences in the sample, approximately 20% were seen once. This record comes from a study of T-cell memory formation after mild COVID-19. V lost 3 bases and J lost 2; bases outside the gene matches: 12. There are 17 residues in the CDR3. Study-level findings and limits: Memory sampled before infection contained some responding clones, suggesting cross-reactive memory joined.

Sequenced sample: PBMCs or a T cell subset sorted from them (not recorded which). The chain is built from TRBV12-3 or TRBV12-4 and TRBJ2-5; 7 positions agree with TRBD2. This receptor was obtained from an adult woman who had mild COVID-19 (a few samples of this study predate the infection). Cell type and time point are not known. The CDR3 DNA sequence: TGTGCCAGCAGTTTGTCCTCTTTGCGGGGGTTACAAGAGACCCAGTACTTC. Translation: CASSLSSLRGLQETQYF.